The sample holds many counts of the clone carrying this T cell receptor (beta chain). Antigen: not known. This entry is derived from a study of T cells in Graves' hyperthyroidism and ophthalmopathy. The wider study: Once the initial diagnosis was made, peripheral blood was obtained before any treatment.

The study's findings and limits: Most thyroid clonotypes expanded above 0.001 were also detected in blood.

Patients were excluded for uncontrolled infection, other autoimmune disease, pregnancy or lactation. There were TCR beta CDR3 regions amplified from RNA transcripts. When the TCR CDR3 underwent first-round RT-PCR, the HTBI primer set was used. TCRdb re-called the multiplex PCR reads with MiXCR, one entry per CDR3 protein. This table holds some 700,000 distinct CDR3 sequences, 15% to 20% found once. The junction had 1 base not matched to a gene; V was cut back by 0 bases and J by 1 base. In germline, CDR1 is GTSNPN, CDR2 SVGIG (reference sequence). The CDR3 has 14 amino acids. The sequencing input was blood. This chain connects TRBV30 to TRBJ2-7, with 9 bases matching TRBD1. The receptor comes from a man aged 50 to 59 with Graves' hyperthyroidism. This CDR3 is CAWSVDRGSYEQYF. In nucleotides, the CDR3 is TGTGCCTGGAGTGTTGACAGGGGGTCCTACGAGCAGTACTTC.